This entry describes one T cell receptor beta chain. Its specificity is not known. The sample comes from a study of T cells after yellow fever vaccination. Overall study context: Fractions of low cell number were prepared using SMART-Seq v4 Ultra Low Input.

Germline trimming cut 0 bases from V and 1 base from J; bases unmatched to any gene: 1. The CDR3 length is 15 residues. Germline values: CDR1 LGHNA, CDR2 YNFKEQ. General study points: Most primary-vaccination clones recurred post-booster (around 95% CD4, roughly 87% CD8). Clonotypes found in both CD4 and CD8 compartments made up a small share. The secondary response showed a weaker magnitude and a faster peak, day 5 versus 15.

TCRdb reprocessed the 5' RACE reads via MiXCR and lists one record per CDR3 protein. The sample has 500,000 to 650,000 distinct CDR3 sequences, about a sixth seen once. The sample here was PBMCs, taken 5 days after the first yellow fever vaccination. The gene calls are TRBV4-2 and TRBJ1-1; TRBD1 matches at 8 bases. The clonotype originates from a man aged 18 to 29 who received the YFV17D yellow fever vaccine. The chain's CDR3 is CASSQDTGGNTEAFF. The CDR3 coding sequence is TGTGCCAGCAGCCAAGACACAGGGGGGAACACTGAAGCTTTCTTT.